The TCR beta chain under discussion was sequenced for a study of blood T cell repertoires in COVID-19. Across the study: Researchers got acute and convalescent COVID-19 samples from the United States, Italy and Spain. In each case, the material was cDNA or gDNA derived from T cells, B-cell-depleted T cells, or PBMCs.

Original data processing: Reference gene primer amplification yielded estimated nucleated cell counts. Profiled with immunoSEQ multiplex PCR; TCRdb holds only in-frame clones, not every one. The DNA was the basis for D and trimming; V, J and clone size are from that table. This repertoire shows 150,000 to 200,000 clones, 74% found once; its top ten account for 3%. The CDR3 covers 15 residues. Germline loops: CDR1 SGHRS, CDR2 YFSETQ. With V trimmed by 4 bases and J by 9 bases, 9 bases remained unmatched. The sample comprised peripheral blood. V is TRBV5-1 and J is TRBJ2-7; 14 bases are shared with TRBD2. The TCR was taken from a woman at least 80 years old with acute or convalescent COVID-19. CDR3 in DNA: TGCGCCAGCAGCACGACCGGGACTAGCGGGAGTGCGCAGTACTTC. It codes for CASSTTGTSGSAQYF.